The 9 T cell receptor beta chains below were found in one sample sequenced in a study of blood T cells in healthy people across ages. A J-beta primer mix and a sample-barcoded 5' primer were used in a second PCR of about 6 to 12 cycles. TCRdb redid the calling of the 5' RACE reads with MiXCR, one entry per CDR3 protein. Of roughly 2 million distinct CDR3 sequences in the sample, just under 50% were seen once. Sample: blood. These receptors were taken from a woman in her forties in good health.

CDR3 in amino acids: CASQALGDAETQYF. The CDR3 DNA reads TGTGCCAGCCAAGCCCTGGGGGACGCGGAGACCCAGTACTTC. The J gene is TRBJ2-4, the V gene TRBV5-6; D may match TRBD1 or TRBD2 (5 bases each). The J call is doubtful: the DNA matches TRBJ2-5 better. CDR1 and CDR2 (germline): SGHDT, YYEEEE. This CDR3 is 14 amino acids long.

This clonotype appeared a few times. V is TRBV20-1 and J is TRBJ2-3; D gene unclear. The CDR3 runs 13 residues. V was trimmed by 5 bases and J by 3 bases, leaving 12 bases between them. Germline V gene data show CDR1 as DFQATT and CDR2 as SNEGSKA (reference sequence). The CDR3 here is CSAFSLGTDTQYF. For the CDR3, the DNA is TGCAGTGCTTTTTCTCTAGGGACAGATACGCAGTATTTT.

The CDR3 nucleotides read TGTGCCAGCAGTTTACCCGGGGGAGCGGGGGGTGGTGAGCAGTTCTTC. This sequence encodes CASSLPGGAGGGEQFF. This chain joins TRBV27 and TRBJ2-1; 9 bases are shared with TRBD2. Germline assignment: CDR1 MNHEY and CDR2 SMNVEV (reference sequence). The CDR3 loop spans 16 amino acids. The junction had 11 bases not matched to a gene; V was cut back by 2 bases and J by 9 bases.

The chain is built from TRBV7-2 and TRBJ2-7; 8 bases fit TRBD1. Trimming cost V 4 bases and J 1 base; bases outside gene matches: 9. Germline CDR1 SGHTA, CDR2 FQGNSA. This CDR3 has 16 amino acids. The CDR3 here is CASSSRRDRISYEQYF. CDR3 sequence (DNA): TGTGCCAGCAGCTCCCGCCGGGACAGGATATCCTACGAGCAGTACTTC.

The chain combines TRBV27 with TRBJ2-5; tentatively, D is TRBD2 (5 bases). TRBJ2-7 explains the end of the DNA better; the J call may be wrong. The CDR3 totals 12 residues. CDR1 MNHEY and CDR2 SMNVEV come from the germline V gene (reference sequence). The CDR3 DNA reads TGTGCCACCCCGACGCGAGAGGGCGAGCAGTACTTC. It is translated as CATPTREGEQYF.

The J gene is TRBJ2-7, the V gene TRBV6-2 or TRBV6-3, with D uncertain. The CDR3 extends over 13 amino acids. With 8 bases removed from V and 6 bases from J, the gap between germline ends came to 17 bases. Germline V CDR1 and CDR2: MNHEY, SVGEGT. The chain's CDR3 is CASGETVRVEQYF. In nucleotides, the CDR3 is TGTGCCAGCGGGGAAACCGTAAGGGTCGAGCAGTACTTC.

The count of this clonotype is one. This sequence joins TRBV5-1 and TRBJ1-4; D not resolved. Germline assignment: CDR1 SGHRS and CDR2 YFSETQ. This CDR3 spans 18 amino acids. V lost 4 bases, J lost 0 bases, and 19 bases lay in between. CDR3 DNA: TGCGCCAGCAGCCTGGGAAGGATAAACTTTGCAACTAATGAAAAACTGTTTTTT. Encoded protein: CASSLGRINFATNEKLFF.

The genes are TRBV6-5 and TRBJ2-7; 9 nucleotides match TRBD2. The germline CDR1 and CDR2 sequences are MNHEY and SVGAGI. The junction had 8 bases not matched to a gene; V was cut back by 7 bases and J by 4 bases. The length of the CDR3 is 14 residues. This chain's CDR3 is CASTVLAGSYEQYF. The CDR3 bases are TGTGCCAGCACCGTACTAGCGGGCTCTTACGAGCAGTACTTC.

The V call is TRBV3-1, the J call TRBJ2-3; D ambiguous. The CDR3 consists of 16 residues. Germline V CDR1 and CDR2: LGHDT, YNNKEL (reference sequence). The V and J ends lost 4 bases and 0 bases respectively, with 14 bases between them. The CDR3 loop is CASSPLSATSTDTQYF. CDR3 bases: TGTGCCAGCAGCCCCCTATCCGCCACTAGCACAGATACGCAGTATTTT.